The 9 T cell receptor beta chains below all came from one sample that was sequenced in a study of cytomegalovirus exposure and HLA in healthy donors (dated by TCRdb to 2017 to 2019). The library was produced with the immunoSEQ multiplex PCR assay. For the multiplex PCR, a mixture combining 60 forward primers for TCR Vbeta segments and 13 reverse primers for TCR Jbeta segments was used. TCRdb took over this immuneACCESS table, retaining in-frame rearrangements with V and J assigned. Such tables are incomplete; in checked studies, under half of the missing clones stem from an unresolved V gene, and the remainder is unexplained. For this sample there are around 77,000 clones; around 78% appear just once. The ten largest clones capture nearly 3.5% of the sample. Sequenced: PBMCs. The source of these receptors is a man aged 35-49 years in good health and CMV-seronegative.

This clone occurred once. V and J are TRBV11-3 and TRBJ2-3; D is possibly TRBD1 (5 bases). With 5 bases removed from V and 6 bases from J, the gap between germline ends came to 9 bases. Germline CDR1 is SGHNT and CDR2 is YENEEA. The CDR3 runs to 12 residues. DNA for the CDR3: TGTGCCAGCAGCCCAGGGCGGGATACGCAGTATTTT. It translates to CASSPGRDTQYF.

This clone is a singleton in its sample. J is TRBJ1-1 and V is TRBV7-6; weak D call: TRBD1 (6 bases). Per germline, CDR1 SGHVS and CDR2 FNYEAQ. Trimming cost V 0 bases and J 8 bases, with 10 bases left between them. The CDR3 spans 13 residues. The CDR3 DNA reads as TGTGCCAGCAGCTTAGCGGGGGCTAGGGAAGCTTTCTTT. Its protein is CASSLAGAREAFF.

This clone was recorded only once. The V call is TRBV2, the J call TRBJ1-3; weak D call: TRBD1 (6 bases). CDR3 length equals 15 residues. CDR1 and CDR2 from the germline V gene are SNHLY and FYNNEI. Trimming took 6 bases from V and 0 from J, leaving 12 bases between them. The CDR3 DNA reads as TGTGCCAGCAGGGCAGGGGTGGACTCTGGAAACACCATATATTTT. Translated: CASRAGVDSGNTIYF.

CDR3 amino acids: CAISANGGETQYF. The CDR3 DNA reads TGTGCCATCAGTGCTAACGGGGGAGAGACCCAGTACTTC. The chain links TRBV10-3 to TRBJ2-5, with D maybe TRBD2 (6 bases). V dropped 4 bases and J dropped 4 bases, with 10 bases sitting between them. The V gene's germline CDR1 is ENHRY and CDR2 SYGVKD. There are 13 residues in the CDR3.

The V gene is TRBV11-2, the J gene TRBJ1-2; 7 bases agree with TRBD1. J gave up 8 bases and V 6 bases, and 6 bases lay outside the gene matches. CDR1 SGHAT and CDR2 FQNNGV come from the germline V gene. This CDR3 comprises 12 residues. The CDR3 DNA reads TGTGCCAGCAGTTCGACAGGGTTCGGCTACACCTTC. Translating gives CASSSTGFGYTF.

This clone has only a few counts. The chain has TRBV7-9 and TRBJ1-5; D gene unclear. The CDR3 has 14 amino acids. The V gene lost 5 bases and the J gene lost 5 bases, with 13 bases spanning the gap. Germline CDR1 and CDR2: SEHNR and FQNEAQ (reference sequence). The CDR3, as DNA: TGTGCCAGCAGCCTTAGCGTGGCAGATCAGCCCCAGCATTTT. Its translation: CASSLSVADQPQHF.

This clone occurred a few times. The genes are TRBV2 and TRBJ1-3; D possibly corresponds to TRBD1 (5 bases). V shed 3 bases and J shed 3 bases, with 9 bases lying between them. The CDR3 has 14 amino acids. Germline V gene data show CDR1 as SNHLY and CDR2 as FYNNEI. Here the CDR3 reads CASSDSRDGNTIYF. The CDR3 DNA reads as TGTGCCAGCAGTGACTCCAGGGATGGAAACACCATATATTTT.

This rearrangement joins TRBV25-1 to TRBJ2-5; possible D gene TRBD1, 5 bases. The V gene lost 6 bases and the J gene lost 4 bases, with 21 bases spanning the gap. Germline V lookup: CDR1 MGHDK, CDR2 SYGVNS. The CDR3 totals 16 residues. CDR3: CASSQRYRGPPETQYF. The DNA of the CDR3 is TGTGCCAGCAGCCAACGGTATAGGGGTCCGCCAGAGACCCAGTACTTC.

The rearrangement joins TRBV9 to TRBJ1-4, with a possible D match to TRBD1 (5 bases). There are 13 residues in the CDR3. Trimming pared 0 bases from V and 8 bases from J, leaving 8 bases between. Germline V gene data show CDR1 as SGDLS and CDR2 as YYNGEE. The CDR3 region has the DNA TGTGCCAGCAGCGTAGGACCAGGGGAAAAACTGTTTTTT. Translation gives CASSVGPGEKLFF.